These T cell receptor beta chains were read from a single sample in a study of identical twins. TCRdb fed the 5' RACE reads into MiXCR, producing one record per CDR3 protein. The data show 200,000 to 250,000 distinct CDR3 sequences, with 7.5% seen just once and 1.5% to 2.5% held by the top ten. This sample also appeared in a second study, on yellow fever vaccine responses in identical twins.

The specimen was memory (CD45RO+) T cells sorted from blood. These receptors were obtained from a young woman in good health. CDR3s include the opening cysteine and the closing phenylalanine or tryptophan.

cdr3_aa: CASSSGLYEAFF
v_call: TRBV5-5
j_call: TRBJ1-1

cdr3_aa: CSASGLEGLSTDTQYF
v_call: TRBV20-1
j_call: TRBJ2-3

cdr3_aa: CASSLVGGMGGEQFF
v_call: TRBV7-6
j_call: TRBJ2-1

cdr3_aa: CASSPRGQGAADTQYF
v_call: TRBV12-3/TRBV12-4
j_call: TRBJ2-3

cdr3_aa: CASTTTGGSSEAFF
v_call: TRBV2
j_call: TRBJ1-1

cdr3_aa: CAISGFSNEQFF
v_call: TRBV10-3
j_call: TRBJ2-1

cdr3_aa: CSAREGPVNYEQYF
v_call: TRBV20-1
j_call: TRBJ2-7

cdr3_aa: CASSSLDRRLAKNIQYF
v_call: TRBV5-6
j_call: TRBJ2-4

cdr3_aa: CASSIASGVLYNEQFF
v_call: TRBV5-6
j_call: TRBJ2-1

cdr3_aa: CASSERAYEQFF
v_call: TRBV2
j_call: TRBJ2-1

cdr3_aa: CASSQDRGGGYNEQFF
v_call: TRBV4-2
j_call: TRBJ2-1

cdr3_aa: CASTQGGNEQFF
v_call: TRBV6-5
j_call: TRBJ2-1

cdr3_aa: CASSLGGGRRSLNEQFF
v_call: TRBV28
j_call: TRBJ2-1

cdr3_aa: CSVGVGTGDYNEQFF
v_call: TRBV29-1
j_call: TRBJ2-1

cdr3_aa: CASSLAEASGFYEQYF
v_call: TRBV7-2
j_call: TRBJ2-7

cdr3_aa: CASSHLTPDEQFF
v_call: TRBV3-1
j_call: TRBJ2-1

cdr3_aa: CASTQAPTGISETQYF
v_call: TRBV5-1
j_call: TRBJ2-5

cdr3_aa: CASTMDTEAFF
v_call: TRBV12-3/TRBV12-4
j_call: TRBJ1-1

cdr3_aa: CSAKPGQGNIQYF
v_call: TRBV20-1
j_call: TRBJ2-4

cdr3_aa: CASSPRDRVGGNIQYF
v_call: TRBV18
j_call: TRBJ2-4

cdr3_aa: CASSLWGGPETQYF
v_call: TRBV7-3
j_call: TRBJ2-5

cdr3_aa: CASGQGENIQYF
v_call: TRBV7-9
j_call: TRBJ2-4

cdr3_aa: CASSAQGPLDEKLFF
v_call: TRBV25-1
j_call: TRBJ1-4

cdr3_aa: CASSTRWQGYQETQYF
v_call: TRBV7-9
j_call: TRBJ2-5

cdr3_aa: CASSLEEQPRGEQYF
v_call: TRBV7-8
j_call: TRBJ2-7

cdr3_aa: CASSLEGRTGQETQYF
v_call: TRBV11-2
j_call: TRBJ2-5

cdr3_aa: CASSFEKGREQFF
v_call: TRBV7-2
j_call: TRBJ2-1

cdr3_aa: CASSPPTWAGYEQYF
v_call: TRBV18
j_call: TRBJ2-7

cdr3_aa: CASSSGVMRETQYF
v_call: TRBV27
j_call: TRBJ2-5

cdr3_aa: CASSLIRIGTEGNTIYF
v_call: TRBV7-2
j_call: TRBJ1-3

cdr3_aa: CASSKPGLAGAGELFF
v_call: TRBV6-1
j_call: TRBJ2-2

cdr3_aa: CSARDGREDVEQFF
v_call: TRBV20-1
j_call: TRBJ2-1

cdr3_aa: CAISVGTGPSGANVLTF
v_call: TRBV10-3
j_call: TRBJ2-6

cdr3_aa: CSAEGGRGTDTQYF
v_call: TRBV29-1
j_call: TRBJ2-3

cdr3_aa: CASSVLAGSPGNEQFF
v_call: TRBV5-5
j_call: TRBJ2-1

cdr3_aa: CASSLGAVGDYPLHF
v_call: TRBV7-2
j_call: TRBJ1-6

cdr3_aa: CASSLLAGVEQFF
v_call: TRBV7-9
j_call: TRBJ2-1

cdr3_aa: CATSDLKVPGQGGDTQYF
v_call: TRBV24-1
j_call: TRBJ2-3

cdr3_aa: CASRKEGYTF
v_call: TRBV28
j_call: TRBJ1-2

cdr3_aa: CATSEGFSNQPQHF
v_call: TRBV24-1
j_call: TRBJ1-5

cdr3_aa: CASRGDATNEKLFF
v_call: TRBV6-1
j_call: TRBJ1-4

cdr3_aa: CASSFARSMAGELFF
v_call: TRBV7-2
j_call: TRBJ2-2

cdr3_aa: CASRIEPAPGNTIYF
v_call: TRBV7-2
j_call: TRBJ1-3

cdr3_aa: CASSLAGGGDNEQFF
v_call: TRBV12-3/TRBV12-4
j_call: TRBJ2-1

cdr3_aa: CASSHRTGMKNSPLHF
v_call: TRBV12-3/TRBV12-4
j_call: TRBJ1-6

cdr3_aa: CASSPRQGTGELFF
v_call: TRBV12-3/TRBV12-4
j_call: TRBJ2-2

cdr3_aa: CASSPKDRYNEQFF
v_call: TRBV7-9
j_call: TRBJ2-1

cdr3_aa: CASSSSGLETQYF
v_call: TRBV28
j_call: TRBJ2-5

cdr3_aa: CSAIVRQRAYSYEQYF
v_call: TRBV20-1
j_call: TRBJ2-7

cdr3_aa: CASSIGAHTGELFF
v_call: TRBV19
j_call: TRBJ2-2

cdr3_aa: CSANTPGLGLDEQFF
v_call: TRBV20-1
j_call: TRBJ2-1

cdr3_aa: CAIHTPGSGDEQFF
v_call: TRBV10-3
j_call: TRBJ2-1

cdr3_aa: CASSLSRFATGGREGETQYF
v_call: TRBV28
j_call: TRBJ2-5

cdr3_aa: CASSPTGSNQPQHF
v_call: TRBV5-1
j_call: TRBJ1-5

cdr3_aa: CAWVKQTGGQTQYF
v_call: TRBV30
j_call: TRBJ2-5

cdr3_aa: CATSDPYNEQFF
v_call: TRBV24-1
j_call: TRBJ2-1

cdr3_aa: CASRFGGADSGELFF
v_call: TRBV6-1
j_call: TRBJ2-2

cdr3_aa: CASSFGQPNSPLHF
v_call: TRBV7-9
j_call: TRBJ1-6

cdr3_aa: CASSEEFNSPLHF
v_call: TRBV6-4
j_call: TRBJ1-6